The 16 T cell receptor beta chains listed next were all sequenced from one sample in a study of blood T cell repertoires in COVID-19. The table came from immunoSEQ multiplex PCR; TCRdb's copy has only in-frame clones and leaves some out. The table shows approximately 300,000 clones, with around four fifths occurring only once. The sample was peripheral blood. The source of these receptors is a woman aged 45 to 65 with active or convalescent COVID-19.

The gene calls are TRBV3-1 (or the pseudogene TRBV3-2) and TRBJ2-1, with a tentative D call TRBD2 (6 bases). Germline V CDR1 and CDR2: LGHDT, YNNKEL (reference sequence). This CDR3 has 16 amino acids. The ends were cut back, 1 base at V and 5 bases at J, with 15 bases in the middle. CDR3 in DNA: TGTGCCAGCAGCCAAGGAGGGACTCGAGTCAACAATGAGCAGTTCTTC. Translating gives CASSQGGTRVNNEQFF.

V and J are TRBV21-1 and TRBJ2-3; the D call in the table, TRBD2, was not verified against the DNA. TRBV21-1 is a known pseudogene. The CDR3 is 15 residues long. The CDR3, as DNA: TGTGCCAGCAGTTTACTAGCGGGAGTGACAGATACGCAGTATTTT. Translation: CASSLLAGVTDTQYF.

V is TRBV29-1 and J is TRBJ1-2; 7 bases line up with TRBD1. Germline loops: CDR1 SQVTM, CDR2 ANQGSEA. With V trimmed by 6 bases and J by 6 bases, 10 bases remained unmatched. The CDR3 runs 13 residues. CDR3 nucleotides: TGCAGCGTCGAACAGGGGATCGTAAATGGCTACACCTTC. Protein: CSVEQGIVNGYTF.

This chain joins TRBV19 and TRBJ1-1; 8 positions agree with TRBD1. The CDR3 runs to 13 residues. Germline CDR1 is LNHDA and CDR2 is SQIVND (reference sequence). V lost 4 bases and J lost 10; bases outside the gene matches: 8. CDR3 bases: TGTGCCAGTAGTACCGTGACAGGGGCGGGAGCTTTCTTT. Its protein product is CASSTVTGAGAFF.

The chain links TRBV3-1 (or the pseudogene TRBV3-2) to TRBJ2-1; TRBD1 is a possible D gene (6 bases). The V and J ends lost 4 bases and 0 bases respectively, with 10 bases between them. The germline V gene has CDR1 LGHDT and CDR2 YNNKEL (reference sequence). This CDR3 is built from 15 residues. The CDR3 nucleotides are TGTGCCAGCAGCCCAAGACAGGACTCCTACAATGAGCAGTTCTTC. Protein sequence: CASSPRQDSYNEQFF.

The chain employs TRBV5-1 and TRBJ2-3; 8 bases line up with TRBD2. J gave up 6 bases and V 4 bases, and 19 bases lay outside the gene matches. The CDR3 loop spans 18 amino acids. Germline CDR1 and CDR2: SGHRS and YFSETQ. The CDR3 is CASSPRNAGGRKWDTQYF. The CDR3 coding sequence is TGCGCCAGCAGCCCCCGGAATGCGGGAGGACGTAAGTGGGATACGCAGTATTTT.

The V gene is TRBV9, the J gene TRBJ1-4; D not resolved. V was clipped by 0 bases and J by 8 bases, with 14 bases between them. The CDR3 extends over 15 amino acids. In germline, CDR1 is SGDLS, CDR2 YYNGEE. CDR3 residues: CASSVAGGLGEKLFF. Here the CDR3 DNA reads TGTGCCAGCAGCGTAGCAGGAGGGCTGGGAGAAAAACTGTTTTTT.

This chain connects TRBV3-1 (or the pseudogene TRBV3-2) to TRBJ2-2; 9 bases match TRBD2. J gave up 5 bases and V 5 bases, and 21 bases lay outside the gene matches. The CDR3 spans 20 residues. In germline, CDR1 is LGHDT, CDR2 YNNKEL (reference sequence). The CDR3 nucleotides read TGTGCCAGCAGCTCCCAAGGGCGACTTAGCGGGAGCGAAGCAACCGGGGAGCTGTTTTTT. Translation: CASSSQGRLSGSEATGELFF.

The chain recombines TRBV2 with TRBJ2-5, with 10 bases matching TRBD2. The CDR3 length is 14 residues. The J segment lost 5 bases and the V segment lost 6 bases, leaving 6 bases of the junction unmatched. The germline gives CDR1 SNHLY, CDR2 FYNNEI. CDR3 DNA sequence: TGTGCCAGCAGGGGACTAGCGAAGTTGGAGACCCAGTACTTC. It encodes CASRGLAKLETQYF.

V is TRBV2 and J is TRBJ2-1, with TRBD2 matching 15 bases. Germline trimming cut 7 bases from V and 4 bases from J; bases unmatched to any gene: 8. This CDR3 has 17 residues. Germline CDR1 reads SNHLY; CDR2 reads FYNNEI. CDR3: CASMPGLAGGGYNEQFF. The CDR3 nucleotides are TGTGCCAGCATGCCGGGACTAGCGGGAGGAGGGTACAATGAGCAGTTCTTC. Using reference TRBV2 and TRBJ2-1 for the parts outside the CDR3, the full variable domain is EPEVTQTPSHQVTQMGQEVILRCVPISNHLYFYWYRQILGQKVEFLVSFYNNEISEKSEIFDDQFSVERPDGSNFTLKIRSTKLEDSAMYFCASMPGLAGGGYNEQFFGPGTRLTVL.

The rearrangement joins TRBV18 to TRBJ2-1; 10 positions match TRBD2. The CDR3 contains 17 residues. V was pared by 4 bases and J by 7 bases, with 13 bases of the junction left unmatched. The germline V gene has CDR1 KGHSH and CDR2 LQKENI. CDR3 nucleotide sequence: TGTGCCAGCTCACGACATATAGCGGGAGGCGAGGGGAATGAGCAGTTCTTC. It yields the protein CASSRHIAGGEGNEQFF.

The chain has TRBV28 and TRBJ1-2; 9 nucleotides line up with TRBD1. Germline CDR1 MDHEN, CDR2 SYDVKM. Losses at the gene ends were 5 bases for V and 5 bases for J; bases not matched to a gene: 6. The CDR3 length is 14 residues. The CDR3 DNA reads TGTGCCAGCAGTAGGGACAGGGACTCTTATGGCTACACCTTC. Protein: CASSRDRDSYGYTF.

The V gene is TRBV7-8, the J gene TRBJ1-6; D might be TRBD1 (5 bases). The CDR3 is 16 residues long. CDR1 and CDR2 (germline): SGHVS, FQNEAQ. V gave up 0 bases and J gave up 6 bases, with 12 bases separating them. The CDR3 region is CASSLAKTARNSPLHF. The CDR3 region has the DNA TGTGCCAGCAGCTTAGCGAAGACAGCCCGTAATTCACCCCTCCACTTT.

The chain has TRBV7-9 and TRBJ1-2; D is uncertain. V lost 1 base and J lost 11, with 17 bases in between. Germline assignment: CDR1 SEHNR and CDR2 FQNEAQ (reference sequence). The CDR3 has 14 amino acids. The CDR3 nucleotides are TGTGCCAGCAGCTTAGTTAATCAGCGCGGATATTACACCTTC. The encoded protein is CASSLVNQRGYYTF.

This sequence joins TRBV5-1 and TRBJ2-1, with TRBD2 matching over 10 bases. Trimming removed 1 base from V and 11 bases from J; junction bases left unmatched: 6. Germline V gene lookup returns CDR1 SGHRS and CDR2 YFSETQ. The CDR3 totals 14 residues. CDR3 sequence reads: CASSLRLAGAQQFF. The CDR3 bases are TGCGCCAGCAGCTTGCGGCTAGCGGGAGCCCAGCAGTTCTTC.

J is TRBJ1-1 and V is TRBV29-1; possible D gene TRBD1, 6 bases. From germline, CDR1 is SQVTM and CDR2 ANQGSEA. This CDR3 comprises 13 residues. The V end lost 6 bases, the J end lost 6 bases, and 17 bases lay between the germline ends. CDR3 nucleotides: TGCAGCGTGCACAGGGTTTATTTCCCTGAAGCTTTCTTT. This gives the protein CSVHRVYFPEAFF. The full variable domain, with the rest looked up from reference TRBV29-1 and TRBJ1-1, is SAVISQKPSRDICQRGTSLTIQCQVDSQVTMMFWYRQQPGQSLTLIATANQGSEATYESGFVIDKFPISRPNLTFSTLTVSNMSPEDSSIYLCSVHRVYFPEAFFGQGTRLTVV.